One and the same sample provided the 5 T cell receptor beta chains below, sequenced in a study of T cell responses to AZD1222 COVID-19 vaccine. TCRdb's table, derived via immunoSEQ multiplex PCR, lists solely in-frame clones and lacks some. Of tens of thousands of clones listed, 80% were seen once; the top ten hold 9.5% to 13%. This specimen consisted of peripheral blood, obtained on day 0 of AZD1222 vaccination. Receptors originate from an adult in good health.

V and J are TRBV25-1 and TRBJ2-1, with 7 bases that match TRBD1. Germline V lookup: CDR1 MGHDK, CDR2 SYGVNS. V lost 6 bases, J lost 7 bases, and 9 bases stayed unmatched. The CDR3 consists of 14 residues. The CDR3 DNA reads as TGTGCCAGCAGGGACAGGTCCCTTGGGAATGAGCAGTTCTTC. Translated, it gives CASRDRSLGNEQFF.

The chain is built from TRBV7-2 and TRBJ1-2; the match to TRBD1 covers 11 bases. Looked up from germline, CDR1 is SGHTA and CDR2 is FQGNSA. V shed 5 bases, J shed 7 bases, and the junction held 6 bases outside the gene matches. This CDR3 contains 14 residues. CDR3 DNA: TGTGCCAGCAGCCCAGGACAGGGGGCAGGTGGCTACACCTTC. Translating it yields CASSPGQGAGGYTF.

The chain carries TRBV3-1 (or the pseudogene TRBV3-2) and TRBJ2-1; 9 bases map to TRBD2. Germline V CDR1 and CDR2: LGHDT, YNNKEL (reference sequence). The J segment lost 8 bases and the V segment lost 0 bases, leaving 8 bases of the junction unmatched. The CDR3 is 16 residues long. CDR3 bases: TGTGCCAGCAGCCAAGATCCGGGCGGGGGGGGCGATGAGCAGTTCTTC. Amino acid sequence: CASSQDPGGGGDEQFF.

The chain couples TRBV3-1 (or the pseudogene TRBV3-2) to TRBJ2-3; TRBD2 agrees at 10 bases. CDR3 length: 17 amino acids. In germline, CDR1 is LGHDT, CDR2 YNNKEL (reference sequence). V trimming: 5 bases; J trimming: 0 bases; junction bases outside the gene matches: 8. In DNA form, the CDR3 reads TGTGCCAGCAGCTCCGGACTAGCGGTCCTTAGCACAGATACGCAGTATTTT. Translating it yields CASSSGLAVLSTDTQYF.

The rearrangement links TRBV6-2 or TRBV6-3 to TRBJ1-2; D might be TRBD1 (6 bases). Per the germline V gene, CDR1 is MNHEY and CDR2 is SVGEGT. The CDR3 is 14 amino acids. V was cut by 6 bases and J by 4 bases, with 15 bases left in between. This chain's CDR3 is CASSWTVGGYGYTF. CDR3 coding DNA: TGTGCCAGCAGCTGGACAGTGGGAGGCTATGGCTACACCTTC.